The present TCR beta chain was sequenced within a study of blood T cell repertoires in COVID-19 (dated by TCRdb to about 2020). At the level of the whole study: Samples covering the acute and convalescent phases of COVID-19 were provided by collaborators in the United States, Italy and Spain. The material from the prospective study consisted of cDNA or gDNA derived from T cells, B-cell-depleted T cells, or PBMCs. The dataset comprised deeply sampled blood TCRbeta repertoires from subjects exposed to, actively infected with, or recovered from COVID-19. The repertoires were made available in a free public database intended to serve as a resource for research on the immune response to SARS-CoV-2. Samples were obtained from the ongoing ImmuneRACE study (first 160 participants) and from approximately 1,200 subjects provided by 6 global collaborators. Sample metadata almost always included a de-identified subject ID, COVID-19 status, age in years and sex. Where available, HLA class I and class II types were obtained from metadata supplied by the sample provider rather than from assay-based typing.

Including cysteine and phenylalanine, the CDR3 has 16 amino acids. CDR3 DNA only is kept here, 48 bases in frame from base 1. Cut back by 1 base and 8 bases, the V and J ends lie 21 bases apart. CDR1 SGHRS and CDR2 YFSETQ were looked up in the germline V gene. On this clone itself: The target of this receptor is not known. Base qualities are missing; no much larger clone stands one base away.

Whole blood was collected in K2EDTA tubes by collaborating institutions according to the institutions' own protocols. For TCRbeta analysis, collaborator samples were shipped as frozen whole blood, as isolated PBMCs, or as DNA extracted from either sample type. What the research found in general, with its limitations: How much clinical and demographic metadata was included differed by source and by participant, and the metadata was provided uncurated.

The immunoSEQ Assay, a bias-controlled multiplex PCR, was used to amplify TCRbeta CDR3 regions from genomic DNA. Per the authors' processing: The number of nucleated cells in each sample was estimated by amplification of reference gene primers within the assay. Sequence reads were collapsed and filtered to measure the absolute abundance of every unique TCRbeta CDR3 rearrangement. Productive Simpson clonality was computed per sample as the square root of Simpson's diversity index over productive rearrangements. TCRdb holds this immuneACCESS table with in-frame rearrangements only. Some clones are missing; in checked studies, unresolved V genes explain under half, and the rest has no known cause. The V and J calls and clone size were taken over from that table, and D and trimming were inferred from the DNA. Counted in this sample were fewer than 120,000 clones; less than 85% of them appeared once. The ten biggest clones cover about 4.1% of the sample.

This sequence was found in a woman aged 80 or over with acute or convalescent COVID-19. The material sequenced was peripheral blood. The chain joins TRBV5-1 to TRBJ1-2, with a tentative D gene TRBD1 over 6 matching bases. The nucleotides read TGCGCCAGCAGCTTGTCCGGACAGACCTACACCCTGGGCTACACCTTC. Its protein is CASSLSGQTYTLGYTF.